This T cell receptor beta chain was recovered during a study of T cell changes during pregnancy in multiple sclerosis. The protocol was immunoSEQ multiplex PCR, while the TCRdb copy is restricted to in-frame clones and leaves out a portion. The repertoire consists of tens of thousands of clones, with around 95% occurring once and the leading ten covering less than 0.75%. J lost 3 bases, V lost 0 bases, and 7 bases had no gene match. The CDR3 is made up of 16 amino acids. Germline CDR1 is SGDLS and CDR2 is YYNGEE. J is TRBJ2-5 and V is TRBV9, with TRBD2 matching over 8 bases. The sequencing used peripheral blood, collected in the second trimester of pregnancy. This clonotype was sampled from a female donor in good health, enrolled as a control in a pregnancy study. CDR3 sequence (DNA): TGTGCCAGCAGCGTAGCCTTCTCCGGGGGGGAAGAGACCCAGTACTTC. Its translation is CASSVAFSGGEETQYF. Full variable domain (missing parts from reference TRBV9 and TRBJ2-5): DSGVTQTPKHLITATGQRVTLRCSPRSGDLSVYWYQQSLDQGLQFLIQYYNGEERAKGNILERFSAQQFPDLHSELNLSSLELGDSALYFCASSVAFSGGEETQYFGPGTRLLVL.